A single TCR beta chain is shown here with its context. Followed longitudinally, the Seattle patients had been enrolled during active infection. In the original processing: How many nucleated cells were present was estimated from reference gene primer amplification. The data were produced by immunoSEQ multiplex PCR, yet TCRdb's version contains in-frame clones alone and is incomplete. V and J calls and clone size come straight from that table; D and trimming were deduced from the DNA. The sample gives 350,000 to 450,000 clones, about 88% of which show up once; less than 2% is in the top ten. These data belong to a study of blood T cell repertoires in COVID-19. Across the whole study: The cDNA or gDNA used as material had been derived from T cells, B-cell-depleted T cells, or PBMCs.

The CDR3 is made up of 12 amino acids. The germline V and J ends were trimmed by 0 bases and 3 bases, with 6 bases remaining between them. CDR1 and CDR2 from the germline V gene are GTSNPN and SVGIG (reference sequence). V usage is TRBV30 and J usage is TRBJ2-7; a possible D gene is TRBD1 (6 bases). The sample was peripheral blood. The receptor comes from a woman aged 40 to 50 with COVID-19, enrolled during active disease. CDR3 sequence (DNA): TGTGCCTGGAGTGTAGGGGGCTACGAGCAGTACTTC. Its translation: CAWSVGGYEQYF.